This T cell receptor (beta chain) appears in the sequencing data of a study of control samples from healthy donors and cancer patients. This table comes from immunoSEQ multiplex PCR, and its TCRdb copy is limited to in-frame clones, with some not included. The profile shows around 80,000 clones, roughly 90% of them singletons. Unmatched junction bases numbered 6, after V lost 3 bases and J lost 7 bases. Looked up from germline, CDR1 is MNHNY and CDR2 is SVGAGI (reference sequence). The CDR3 has 15 residues. This clone was counted a single time. This chain links TRBV6-6 with TRBJ1-4, with TRBD1 matching over 9 bases. The TCR sequence derives from a woman aged 45-65 years in good health. The sample comprised blood. DNA for the CDR3: TGTGCCAGCAGTTATTCAGGGACAGGGAGTGAAAAACTGTTTTTT. It is translated as CASSYSGTGSEKLFF.